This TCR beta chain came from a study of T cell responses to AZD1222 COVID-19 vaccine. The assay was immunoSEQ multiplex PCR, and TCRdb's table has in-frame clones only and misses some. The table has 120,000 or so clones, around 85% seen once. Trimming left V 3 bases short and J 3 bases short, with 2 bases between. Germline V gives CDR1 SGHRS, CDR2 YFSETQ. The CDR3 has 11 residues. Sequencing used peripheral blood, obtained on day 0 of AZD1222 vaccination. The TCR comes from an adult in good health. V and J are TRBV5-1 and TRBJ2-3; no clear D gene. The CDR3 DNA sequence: TGCGCCAGCAGCTCAACAGATACGCAGTATTTT. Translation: CASSSTDTQYF.